The sequence of this TCR beta chain was determined in a study of OX40 agonist ivuxolimab in advanced cancers. Points from the study as a whole: The 0.1-3.0 mg/kg partial responders had among the lowest clonal expansion.

This clone is classed as medium-sized. Its antigen remains unidentified. Peripheral blood came from all dose cohorts at three timepoints. The data were produced by immunoSEQ multiplex PCR, yet TCRdb's version contains in-frame clones alone and is incomplete. The sample lists about 45,000 clones; roughly nine tenths were seen once. The CDR3 loop spans 12 amino acids. Germline V CDR1 and CDR2: GTSNPN, SVGIG (reference sequence). V was shortened by 2 bases and J by 8 bases, with 12 bases between the two germline ends. This sequence originates from an adult with an advanced solid tumor such as melanoma, head and neck, liver or kidney cancer. The chain uses TRBV30 and TRBJ1-1; D gene unclear. The specimen comprised CD4+ or CD8+ T cells sorted from blood, sampled in a trial of the OX40 agonist ivuxolimab. CDR3 residues: CAWSSRGIEAFF. As DNA, the CDR3 is TGTGCCTGGAGTTCCCGGGGTATCGAAGCTTTCTTT.